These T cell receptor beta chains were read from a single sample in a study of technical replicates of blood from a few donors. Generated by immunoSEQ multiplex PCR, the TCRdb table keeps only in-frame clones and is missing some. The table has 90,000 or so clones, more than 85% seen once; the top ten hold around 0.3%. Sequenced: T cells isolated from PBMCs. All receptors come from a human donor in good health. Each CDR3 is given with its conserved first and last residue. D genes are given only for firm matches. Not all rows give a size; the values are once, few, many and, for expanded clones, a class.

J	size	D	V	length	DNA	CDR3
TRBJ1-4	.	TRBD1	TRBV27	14	TGTGCCAGCAGTTACCGGGACAGGGAAGGGGCACTGTTTTTT	CASSYRDREGALFF
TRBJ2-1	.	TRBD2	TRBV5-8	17	TGTGCCAGCAGCCCGTTAACCGGGACTAGCGGGAGCTATGAGCAGTTCTTC	CASSPLTGTSGSYEQFF
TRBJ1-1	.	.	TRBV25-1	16	TGTGCCAGCAGTGAATTTGGGGGGGGGAAGAACACTGAAGCTTTCTTT	CASSEFGGGKNTEAFF
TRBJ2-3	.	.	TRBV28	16	TGTGCCAGCACCTCCTCCCAGGGGAACGTGGCAGATACGCAGTATTTT	CASTSSQGNVADTQYF
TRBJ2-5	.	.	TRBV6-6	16	TGTGCCAGCACCAGGGGGCTAGCGGGGATACAAGAGACCCAGTACTTC	CASTRGLAGIQETQYF
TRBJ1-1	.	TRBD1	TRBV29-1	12	TGCAGCGCACAAATAACAGGGGAAGAAGCTTTCTTT	CSAQITGEEAFF
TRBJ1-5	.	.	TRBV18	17	TGTGCCAGCTCACCAACGGGACTGCAGGACTTTGATCAGCCCCAGCATTTT	CASSPTGLQDFDQPQHF
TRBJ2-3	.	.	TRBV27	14	TGTGCCAGCACTATTAGAAGTTCCACAGATACGCAGTATTTT	CASTIRSSTDTQYF
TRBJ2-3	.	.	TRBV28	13	TGTGCCAGCAGTTGGGACTCCACAGATACGCAGTATTTT	CASSWDSTDTQYF
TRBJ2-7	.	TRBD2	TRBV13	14	TGTGCCAGCAGCCTGGGACTAGCGGAATACGAGCAGTACTTC	CASSLGLAEYEQYF
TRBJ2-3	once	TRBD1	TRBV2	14	TGTGCCAGCACGAACAGGGGGCAAGCAGATACGCAGTATTTT	CASTNRGQADTQYF
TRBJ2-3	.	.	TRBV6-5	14	TGTGCCAGCAGTTACAGCGGTAGCACAGATACGCAGTATTTT	CASSYSGSTDTQYF
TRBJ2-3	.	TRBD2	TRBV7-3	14	TGTGCCAGCAGCACGACTAGCGGCACAGATACGCAGTATTTT	CASSTTSGTDTQYF
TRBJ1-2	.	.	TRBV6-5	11	TGTGCCAGCGGGAAGGGGGATGGCTACACCTTC	CASGKGDGYTF
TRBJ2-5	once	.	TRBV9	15	TGTGCCAGCCGCAGGACTACTAGCAGCCAAGAGACCCAGTACTTC	CASRRTTSSQETQYF
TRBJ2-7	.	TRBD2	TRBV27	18	TGTGCCAGTAGCCCCCCGGAGAGCGGGGAGCGTTCAACCTACGAGCAGTACTTC	CASSPPESGERSTYEQYF
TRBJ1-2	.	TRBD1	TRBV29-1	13	TGCAGCGCCCGACGTGGACAGGACTATGGCTACACCTTC	CSARRGQDYGYTF
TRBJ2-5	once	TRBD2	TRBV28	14	TGTGCCAGCAAGATCGCGGGAGTACAAGAGACCCAGTACTTC	CASKIAGVQETQYF
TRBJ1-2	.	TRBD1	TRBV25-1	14	TGTGCCAGCAGTGACCGGGACAGGGGCTATGGCTACACCTTC	CASSDRDRGYGYTF
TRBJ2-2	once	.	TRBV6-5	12	TGTGCCAGCAGTTCAGCGTACGGGGAGCTGTTTTTT	CASSSAYGELFF
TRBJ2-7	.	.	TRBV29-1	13	TGCAGCGTTGAAGAGGGGAGGCCGTACGAGCAGTACTTC	CSVEEGRPYEQYF
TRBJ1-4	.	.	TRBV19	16	TGTGCCAGTAACCAAAAGCGGTGGGATTTGAATGAAAAACTGTTTTTT	CASNQKRWDLNEKLFF
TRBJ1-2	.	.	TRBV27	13	TGTGCCAGCAGTTTCTCAAGAGACTATGGCTACACCTTC	CASSFSRDYGYTF
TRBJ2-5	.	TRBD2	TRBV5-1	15	TGCGCCAGCAGTTTTCTAGCGGGAGGCGGTGAGACCCAGTACTTC	CASSFLAGGGETQYF
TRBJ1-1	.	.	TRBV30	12	TGTGCCTGCAACAGGGTGAACACTGAAGCTTTCTTT	CACNRVNTEAFF
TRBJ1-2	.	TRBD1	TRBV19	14	TGTGCCAGCCAGAGTGTCGGGACAGGGAATGGCTACACCTTC	CASQSVGTGNGYTF
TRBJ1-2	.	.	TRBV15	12	TGTGCCACCAGCAGAGATCAGGATGGCTACACCTTC	CATSRDQDGYTF
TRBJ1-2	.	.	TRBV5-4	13	TGTGCCAGCAGCTTGGCTGGGGGCCTGGGCTACACCTTC	CASSLAGGLGYTF
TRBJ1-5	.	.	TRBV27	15	TGTGCCAGCAGTACTGAGTCAGGGAGCAATCAGCCCCAGCATTTT	CASSTESGSNQPQHF
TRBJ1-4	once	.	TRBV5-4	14	TGTGCCAGCAGCTTGGCGACGGGGGATGAAAAACTGTTTTTT	CASSLATGDEKLFF
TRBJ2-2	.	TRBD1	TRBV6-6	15	TGTGCCAGCAGTTACCGGACAGGGGGGGCCGGGGAGCTGTTTTTT	CASSYRTGGAGELFF
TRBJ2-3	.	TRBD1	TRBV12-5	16	TGTGCTAGTGGCCCAGGGACAGGGGGCTTCACAGATACGCAGTATTTT	CASGPGTGGFTDTQYF
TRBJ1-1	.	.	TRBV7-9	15	TGTGCCAGCAACGGCCAGGGTAACATGAACACTGAAGCTTTCTTT	CASNGQGNMNTEAFF
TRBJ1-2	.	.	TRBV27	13	TGTGCCAGCAGTTTGAGGGGGGGTTTGGGCTACACCTTC	CASSLRGGLGYTF
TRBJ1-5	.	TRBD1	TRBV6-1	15	TGTGCCAGCAGCGCCACAGGGGTGAGCAATCAGCCCCAGCATTTT	CASSATGVSNQPQHF
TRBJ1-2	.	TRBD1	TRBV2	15	TGTGCCAGCAGTGGCCAAGGGACAGTTAACTATGGCTACACCTTC	CASSGQGTVNYGYTF
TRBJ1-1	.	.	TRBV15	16	TGTGCCACCAGCAGAGGTAGATCGGAGTCGGCCGGGGGGGCTTTCTTT	CATSRGRSESAGGAFF